The rows below give T cell receptor beta chains drawn from one sample of a study of T cells in Graves' hyperthyroidism and ophthalmopathy. From the multiplex PCR reads, TCRdb called clonotypes with MiXCR, one entry per CDR3 protein. The sample includes about 210,000 distinct CDR3 sequences, approximately 17% of them seen just once. Material for sequencing was blood. All receptors come from a man aged 50-60 years with Graves' hyperthyroidism. The CDR3 runs from the conserved cysteine through the conserved F or W. Each record gives: J gene, V gene, D gene, clone size, CDR3 protein, CDR3 DNA. D genes are given only for firm matches. The size of a clone is reported for some rows only, either as once, few or many, or as a class for expanded clones.

>TRBJ2-3|TRBV24-1|.|few
CATSGLGTPATDTQYF
TGTGCCACCAGTGGTTTGGGGACTCCAGCGACAGATACGCAGTATTTT
>TRBJ2-3|TRBV5-6|TRBD2|.
CASSLVGGSGDTQYF
TGTGCCAGCAGCTTGGTGGGCGGGAGTGGAGATACGCAGTATTTT
>TRBJ1-5|TRBV6-5|.|many
CASSYGFGQPQHF
TGTGCCAGCAGTTACGGGTTCGGGCAGCCCCAGCATTTT
>TRBJ2-2|TRBV28|.|.
CASSLLATGELFF
TGTGCCAGCAGTTTATTAGCGACCGGGGAGCTGTTTTTT
>TRBJ2-4|TRBV7-3|TRBD2|many
CASNPGTSGRGAKNIQYF
TGTGCCAGCAACCCAGGGACTAGCGGGAGAGGGGCCAAAAACATTCAGTACTTC
>TRBJ1-1|TRBV5-1|.|many
CASSSDFGAFF
TGCGCCAGCAGCTCAGATTTTGGGGCTTTCTTT
>TRBJ1-1|TRBV2|.|many
CASRWKDTEAFF
TGTGCCAGCAGATGGAAGGACACTGAAGCTTTCTTT
>TRBJ2-7|TRBV2|.|many
CASSEQAVPYEQYF
TGTGCCAGCAGTGAACAGGCGGTACCCTACGAGCAGTACTTC
>TRBJ2-3|TRBV6-6|.|many
CASSYVRTSTDTQYF
TGTGCCAGCAGTTACGTGCGCACAAGCACAGATACGCAGTATTTT
>TRBJ1-2|TRBV25-1|.|.
CASSEPGTAWGYTF
TGTGCCAGCAGTGAACCTGGGACCGCCTGGGGCTACACCTTC
>TRBJ2-7|TRBV20-1|.|many
CSARDKYSGGVHEQYF
TGCAGTGCTAGAGATAAGTACAGCGGAGGGGTCCACGAGCAGTACTTC
>TRBJ1-1|TRBV4-1|.|.
CASSQEPDGGLNTEAFF
TGCGCCAGCAGCCAGGAACCCGACGGCGGTTTGAACACTGAAGCTTTCTTT
>TRBJ2-7|TRBV28|.|many
CASSFRRDSYEQYF
TGTGCCAGCAGTTTCCGGCGGGACTCCTACGAGCAGTACTTC
>TRBJ2-1|TRBV14|TRBD2|.
CASSPLLADNEQFF
TGTGCCAGCAGCCCACTACTAGCGGACAATGAGCAGTTCTTC
>TRBJ2-3|TRBV20-1|.|few
CSARLYTQYF
TGCAGTGCTAGGTTATATACGCAGTATTTT
>TRBJ2-2|TRBV3-1|.|many
CASSQVYSKTGADTGELFF
TGTGCCAGCAGCCAAGTATATTCTAAAACGGGAGCCGACACCGGGGAGCTGTTTTTT
>TRBJ2-5|TRBV20-1|.|few
CSARVPGSETQYF
TGCAGTGCTAGAGTGCCAGGATCTGAGACCCAGTACTTC
>TRBJ2-3|TRBV10-2|TRBD2|.
CASSRSGRGDTQYF
TGCGCCAGCAGTCGAAGCGGGAGGGGAGATACGCAGTATTTT
>TRBJ2-6|TRBV19|.|.
CASQMGPSSGANVLTF
TGTGCCAGCCAGATGGGGCCTAGCTCTGGGGCCAACGTCCTGACTTTC
>TRBJ1-3|TRBV7-8|.|.
CASSLSRGGSYSGNTIYF
TGTGCCAGCAGCTTAAGTAGGGGTGGGTCATACTCTGGAAACACCATATATTTT
>TRBJ2-2|TRBV6-2/TRBV6-3|.|few
CASRGDGNTGELFF
TGTGCCAGCAGGGGGGACGGAAACACCGGGGAGCTGTTTTTT
>TRBJ2-4|TRBV10-3|TRBD2|many
CAISKTSGRASAKNIQYF
TGTGCCATCAGCAAGACTAGCGGGAGGGCGTCAGCCAAAAACATTCAGTACTTC
>TRBJ2-7|TRBV6-1|TRBD1|.
CASSWTGLNEQYF
TGTGCCAGCAGCTGGACAGGATTAAACGAGCAGTACTTC
>TRBJ2-3|TRBV4-2|TRBD2|many
CASSQGRTSGGDTQYF
TGTGCCAGCAGCCAAGGTCGGACTAGCGGGGGAGATACGCAGTATTTT
>TRBJ1-5|TRBV7-2|.|many
CASSRWVEGQPQHF
TGTGCCAGCAGCCGATGGGTTGAGGGTCAGCCCCAGCATTTT
>TRBJ1-2|TRBV5-8|TRBD1|once
CASSLGQGDGYTF
TGTGCCAGCAGCTTGGGACAGGGTGACGGCTACACCTTC
>TRBJ2-1|TRBV12-3/TRBV12-4|.|.
CASGASSPGQFF
TGTGCCAGCGGGGCTTCAAGCCCTGGGCAGTTCTTC
>TRBJ2-3|TRBV29-1|TRBD1|few
CSANDRVSGSLADTQYF
TGCAGCGCTAATGACAGGGTTAGTGGGAGTCTCGCAGATACGCAGTATTTT
>TRBJ1-5|TRBV28|.|few
CASIEGVSNQPQHF
TGTGCCAGCATAGAAGGGGTGTCGAATCAGCCCCAGCATTTT
>TRBJ2-2|TRBV7-9|.|.
CASTLPPGGTPPGELFF
TGTGCCAGCACCCTACCTCCAGGCGGGACCCCGCCGGGGGAGCTGTTTTTT
>TRBJ2-1|TRBV9|.|.
CASSVGEAYNEQFF
TGTGCCAGCAGCGTCGGCGAAGCCTACAATGAGCAGTTCTTC
>TRBJ2-5|TRBV3-1|.|many
CASSQARQETQYF
TGTGCCAGCAGCCAAGCACGCCAAGAGACCCAGTACTTC
>TRBJ1-1|TRBV28|.|.
CASSSPRGHGNTEAFF
TGTGCCAGCAGTTCACCCCGGGGACACGGGAACACTGAAGCTTTCTTT
>TRBJ2-4|TRBV30|.|many
CAWTGGGIQYF
TGTGCCTGGACCGGAGGGGGCATTCAGTACTTC
>TRBJ1-2|TRBV5-8|TRBD1|many
CASRYPGTVYGYTF
TGTGCCAGCAGATATCCCGGGACAGTCTATGGCTACACCTTC
>TRBJ1-2|TRBV7-2|.|many
CASSLVHGAGYTF
TGTGCCAGCAGCTTAGTACACGGAGCCGGCTACACCTTC
>TRBJ1-1|TRBV6-6|TRBD1|few
CASSYTGQDLWNTEAFF
TGTGCCAGCAGTTACACGGGACAGGACCTTTGGAACACTGAAGCTTTCTTT
>TRBJ2-2|TRBV5-1|TRBD2|once
CASSATSSGELFF
TGCGCCAGCAGCGCGACTAGCTCCGGGGAGCTGTTTTTT
>TRBJ2-2|TRBV5-8|TRBD1|.
CAIRGRGKSSTGELFF
TGTGCCATCAGGGGCAGGGGGAAATCGAGCACCGGGGAGCTGTTTTTT
>TRBJ1-1|TRBV6-2/TRBV6-3|.|many
CASSYSLNTEAFF
TGTGCCAGCAGTTACTCCCTGAACACTGAAGCTTTCTTT
>TRBJ2-7|TRBV6-9|TRBD1|.
CASSYSPGQGAPEQYF
TGTGCCAGCAGTTACAGCCCCGGACAGGGGGCGCCTGAGCAGTACTTC
>TRBJ1-1|TRBV11-3|.|many
CASSHRMNTEAFF
TGTGCCAGCAGCCACCGGATGAACACTGAAGCTTTCTTT